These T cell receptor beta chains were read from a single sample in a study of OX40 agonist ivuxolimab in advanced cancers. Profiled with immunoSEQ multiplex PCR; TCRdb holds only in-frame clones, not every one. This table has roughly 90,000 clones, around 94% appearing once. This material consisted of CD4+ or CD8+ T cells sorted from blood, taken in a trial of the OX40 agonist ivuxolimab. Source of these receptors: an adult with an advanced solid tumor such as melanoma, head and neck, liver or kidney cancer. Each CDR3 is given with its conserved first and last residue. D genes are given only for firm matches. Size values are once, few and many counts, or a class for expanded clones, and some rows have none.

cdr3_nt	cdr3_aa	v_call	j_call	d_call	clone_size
TGCGCCAGCAGTGAGCATAAGGCGGGGGGGCCTATAGATACGCAGTATTTT	CASSEHKAGGPIDTQYF	TRBV10-2	TRBJ2-3	TRBD2	NA
TGTGCCAGTAGGAGGTGGGCAGTCCGAGCTAGCGGGAGAAATGAGCAGTTCTTC	CASRRWAVRASGRNEQFF	TRBV19	TRBJ2-1	TRBD2	NA
TGTGCCAGCAGCGGGGGACAGGGGGCTAATGAAAAACTGTTTTTT	CASSGGQGANEKLFF	TRBV9	TRBJ1-4	TRBD1	once
TGTGCCAGCAGCTTAAGGGCAGGCACGATTCTCGGTGAGCAGTTCTTC	CASSLRAGTILGEQFF	TRBV7-3	TRBJ2-1	NA	once
TGTGCCAGCAGTCCCGGGATGTTTATGAGCTACACCTTC	CASSPGMFMSYTF	TRBV27	TRBJ1-2	NA	NA
TGTGCCAGCGGGGCGAGCGTTTCCTACGAGCAGTACTTC	CASGASVSYEQYF	TRBV7-8	TRBJ2-7	NA	NA
TGTGCTAGTGGCTTACAGGGGGATGGCTACACCTTC	CASGLQGDGYTF	TRBV12-5	TRBJ1-2	TRBD1	NA
TGTGCCAGCGGCGACAACGTTTATGGCTACACCTTC	CASGDNVYGYTF	TRBV6-5	TRBJ1-2	NA	NA
TGTGCCAGCAGCCTTGGGACAGAAGCTAACTATGGCTACACCTTC	CASSLGTEANYGYTF	TRBV7-8	TRBJ1-2	TRBD1	NA
TGTGCCAGCTCGCGGGTCGCGCCCCAAGAGACCCAGTACTTC	CASSRVAPQETQYF	TRBV18	TRBJ2-5	NA	NA
TGTGCCATCAGTGCGTCGGGCAGGGAAACCCACGAGCAGTACTTC	CAISASGRETHEQYF	TRBV10-3	TRBJ2-7	NA	NA
TGTGCCATCAGTGAGGCGGGGCTGGCGGGGGGGGCCCACGAGCAGTACTTC	CAISEAGLAGGAHEQYF	TRBV10-3	TRBJ2-7	TRBD2	NA
TGCGCCAGCAGCCAAGAACTAGCGAGGTACGAGCAGTACTTC	CASSQELARYEQYF	TRBV4-1	TRBJ2-7	TRBD2	NA
TGCAGCGTAATCGGGGGTGCCGGGACAGATTACGAGCAGTACTTC	CSVIGGAGTDYEQYF	TRBV29-1	TRBJ2-7	NA	NA
TGCAGCGTTGAAACGACAGCGGTTTTCGGCACAGATACGCAGTATTTT	CSVETTAVFGTDTQYF	TRBV29-1	TRBJ2-3	NA	once
TGTGCCAGCAGTTACTTGCAGGGGGATCGAATCTTC	CASSYLQGDRIF	TRBV6-6	TRBJ2-7	TRBD1	NA